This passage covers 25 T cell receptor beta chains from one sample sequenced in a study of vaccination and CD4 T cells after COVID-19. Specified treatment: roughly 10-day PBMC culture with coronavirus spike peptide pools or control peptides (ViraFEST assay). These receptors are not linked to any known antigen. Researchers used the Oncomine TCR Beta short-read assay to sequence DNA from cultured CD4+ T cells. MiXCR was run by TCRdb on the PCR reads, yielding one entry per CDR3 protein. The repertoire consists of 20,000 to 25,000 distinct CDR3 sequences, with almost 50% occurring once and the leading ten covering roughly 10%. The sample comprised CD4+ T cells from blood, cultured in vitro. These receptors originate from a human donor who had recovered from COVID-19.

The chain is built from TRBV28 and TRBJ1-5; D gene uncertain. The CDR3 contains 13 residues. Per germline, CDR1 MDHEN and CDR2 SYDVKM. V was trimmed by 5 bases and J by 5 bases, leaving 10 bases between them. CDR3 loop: CASSPAQHQPQHF. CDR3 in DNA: TGTGCCAGCAGTCCAGCACAGCATCAGCCCCAGCATTTT.

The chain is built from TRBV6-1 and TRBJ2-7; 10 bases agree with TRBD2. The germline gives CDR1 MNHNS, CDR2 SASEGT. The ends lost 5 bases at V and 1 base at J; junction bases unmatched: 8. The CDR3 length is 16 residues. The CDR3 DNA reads TGTGCCAGCAGTCAGATTTGGACTAGCGGTTCCTACGAGCAGTACTTC. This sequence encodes CASSQIWTSGSYEQYF.

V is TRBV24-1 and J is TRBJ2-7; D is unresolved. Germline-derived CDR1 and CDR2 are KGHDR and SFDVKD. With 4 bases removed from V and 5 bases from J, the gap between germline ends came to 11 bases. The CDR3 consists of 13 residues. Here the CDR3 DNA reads TGTGCCACCAGTGACTTGACAAGTAACGAGCAGTACTTC. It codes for CATSDLTSNEQYF.

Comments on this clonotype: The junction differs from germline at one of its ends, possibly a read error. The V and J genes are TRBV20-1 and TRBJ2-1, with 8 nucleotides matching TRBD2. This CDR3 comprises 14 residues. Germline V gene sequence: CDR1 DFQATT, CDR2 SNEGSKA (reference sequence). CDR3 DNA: TGCAGTGCTGCTCCGACTAGCGCTTCAAATGGGCAGTTCTTC. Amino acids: CSAAPTSASNGQFF.

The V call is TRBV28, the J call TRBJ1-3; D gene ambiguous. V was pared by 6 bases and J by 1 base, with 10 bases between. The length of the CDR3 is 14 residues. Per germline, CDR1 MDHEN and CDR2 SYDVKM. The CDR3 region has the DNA TGTGCCAGCAGACTCGGGGTTTCTGGAAACACCATATATTTT. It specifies CASRLGVSGNTIYF.

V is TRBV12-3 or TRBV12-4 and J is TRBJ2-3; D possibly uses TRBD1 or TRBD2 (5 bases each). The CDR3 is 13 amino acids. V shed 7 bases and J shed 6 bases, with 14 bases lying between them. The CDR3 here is CASISGGRDTQYF. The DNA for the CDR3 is TGTGCCAGCATCAGTGGGGGTAGGGATACGCAGTATTTT.

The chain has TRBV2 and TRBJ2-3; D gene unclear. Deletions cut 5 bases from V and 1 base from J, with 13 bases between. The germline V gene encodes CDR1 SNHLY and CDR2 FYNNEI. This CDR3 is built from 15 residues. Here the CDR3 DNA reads TGTGCCAGCAGTACCTCTAGGATCGGCACAGATACGCAGTATTTT. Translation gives CASSTSRIGTDTQYF.

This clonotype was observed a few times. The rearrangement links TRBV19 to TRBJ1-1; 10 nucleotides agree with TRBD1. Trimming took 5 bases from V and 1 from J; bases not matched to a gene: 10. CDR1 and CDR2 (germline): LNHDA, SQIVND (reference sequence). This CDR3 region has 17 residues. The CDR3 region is CASSQTDRGFGNTEAFF. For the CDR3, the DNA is TGTGCCAGTAGTCAAACGGACAGGGGGTTTGGGAACACTGAAGCTTTCTTT. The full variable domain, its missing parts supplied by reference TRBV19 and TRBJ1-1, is DGGITQSPKYLFRKEGQNVTLSCEQNLNHDAMYWYRQDPGQGLRLIYYSQIVNDFQKGDIAEGYSVSREKKESFPLTVTSAQKNPTAFYLCASSQTDRGFGNTEAFFGQGTRLTVV.

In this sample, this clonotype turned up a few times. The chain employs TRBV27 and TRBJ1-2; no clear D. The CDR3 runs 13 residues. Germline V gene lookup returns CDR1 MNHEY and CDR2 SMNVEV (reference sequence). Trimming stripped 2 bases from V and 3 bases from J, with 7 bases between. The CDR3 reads CASSLEGYYGYTF. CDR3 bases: TGTGCCAGCAGTTTAGAGGGTTACTATGGCTACACCTTC.

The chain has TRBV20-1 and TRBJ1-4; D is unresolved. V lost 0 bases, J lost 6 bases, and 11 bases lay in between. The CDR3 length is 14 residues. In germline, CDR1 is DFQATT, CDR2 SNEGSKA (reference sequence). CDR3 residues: CSARDRRADEKLFF. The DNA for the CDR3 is TGCAGTGCTAGAGATCGGAGGGCAGATGAAAAACTGTTTTTT.

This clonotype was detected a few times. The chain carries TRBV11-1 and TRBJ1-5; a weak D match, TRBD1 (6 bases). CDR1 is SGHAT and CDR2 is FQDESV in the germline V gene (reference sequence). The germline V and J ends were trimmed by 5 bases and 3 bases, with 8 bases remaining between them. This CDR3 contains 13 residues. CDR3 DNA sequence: TGTGCCAGCAGCCAGGGGAACAATCAGCCCCAGCATTTT. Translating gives CASSQGNNQPQHF.

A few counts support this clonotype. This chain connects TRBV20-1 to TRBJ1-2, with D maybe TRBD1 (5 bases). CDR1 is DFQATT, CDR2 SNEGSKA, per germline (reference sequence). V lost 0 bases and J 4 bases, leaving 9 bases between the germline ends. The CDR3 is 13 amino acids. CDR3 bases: TGCAGTGCTAGAGATCCGACAGCCTATGGCTACACCTTC. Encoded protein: CSARDPTAYGYTF.

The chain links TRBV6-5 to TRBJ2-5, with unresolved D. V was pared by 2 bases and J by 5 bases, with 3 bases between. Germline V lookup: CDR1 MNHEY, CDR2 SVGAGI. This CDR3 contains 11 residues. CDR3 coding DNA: TGTGCCAGCAGTTACGACGAGACCCAGTACTTC. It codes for CASSYDETQYF.

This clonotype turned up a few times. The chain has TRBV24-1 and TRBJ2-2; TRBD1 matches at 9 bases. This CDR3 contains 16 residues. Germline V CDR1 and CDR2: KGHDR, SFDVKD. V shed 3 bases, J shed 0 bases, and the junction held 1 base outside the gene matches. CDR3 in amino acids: CATSDRQGANTGELFF. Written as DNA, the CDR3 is TGTGCCACCAGTGATCGACAGGGGGCGAACACCGGGGAGCTGTTTTTT.

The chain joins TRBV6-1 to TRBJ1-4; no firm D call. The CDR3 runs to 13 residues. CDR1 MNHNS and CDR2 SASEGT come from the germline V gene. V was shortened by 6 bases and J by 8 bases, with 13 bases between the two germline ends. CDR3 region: CASSRTVGEKLFF. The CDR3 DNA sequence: TGTGCCAGCAGCCGGACTGTAGGGGAAAAACTGTTTTTT.

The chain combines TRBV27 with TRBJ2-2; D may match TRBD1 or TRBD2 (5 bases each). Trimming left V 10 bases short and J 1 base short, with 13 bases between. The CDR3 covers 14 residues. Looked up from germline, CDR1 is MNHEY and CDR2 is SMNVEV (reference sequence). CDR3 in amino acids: CAIRGPMNTGELFF. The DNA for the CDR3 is TGTGCCATCCGGGGCCCCATGAACACCGGGGAGCTGTTTTTT.

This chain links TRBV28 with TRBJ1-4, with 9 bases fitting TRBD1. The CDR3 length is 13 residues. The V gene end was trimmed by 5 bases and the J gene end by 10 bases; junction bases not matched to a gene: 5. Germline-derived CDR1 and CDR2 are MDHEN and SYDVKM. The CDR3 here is CASSPGQGGKLFF. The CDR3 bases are TGTGCCAGCAGTCCGGGACAGGGAGGAAAACTGTTTTTT.

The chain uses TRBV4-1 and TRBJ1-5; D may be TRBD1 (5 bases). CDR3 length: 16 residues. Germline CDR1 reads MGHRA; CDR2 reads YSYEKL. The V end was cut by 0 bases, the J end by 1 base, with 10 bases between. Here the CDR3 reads CASSQDGGTSNQPQHF. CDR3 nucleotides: TGCGCCAGCAGCCAAGATGGGGGGACCAGCAATCAGCCCCAGCATTTT.

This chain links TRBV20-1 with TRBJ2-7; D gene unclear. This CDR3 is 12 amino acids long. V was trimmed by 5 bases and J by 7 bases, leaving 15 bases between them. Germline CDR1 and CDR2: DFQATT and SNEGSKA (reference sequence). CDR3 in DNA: TGCAGTGCTTACTATGGGCCCTCGGAGCAGTACTTC. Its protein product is CSAYYGPSEQYF.

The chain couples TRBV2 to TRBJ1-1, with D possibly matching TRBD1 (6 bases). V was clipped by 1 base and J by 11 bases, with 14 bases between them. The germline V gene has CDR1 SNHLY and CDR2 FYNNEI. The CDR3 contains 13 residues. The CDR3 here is CASSEGGAPGAFF. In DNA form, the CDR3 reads TGTGCCAGCAGTGAAGGGGGGGCACCGGGGGCTTTCTTT.

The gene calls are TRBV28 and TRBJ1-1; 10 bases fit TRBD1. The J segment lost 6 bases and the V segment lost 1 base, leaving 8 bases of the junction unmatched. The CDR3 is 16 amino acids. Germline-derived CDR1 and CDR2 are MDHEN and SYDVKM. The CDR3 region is CASSLFGTGVKAEAFF. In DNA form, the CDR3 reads TGTGCCAGCAGTTTATTCGGGACAGGGGTGAAGGCTGAAGCTTTCTTT.

The CDR3 sequence: CAWRLTGGAGTEAFF. In DNA, the CDR3 is TGTGCCTGGAGGTTAACAGGGGGCGCGGGCACTGAAGCTTTCTTT. V and J are TRBV30 and TRBJ1-1, with 9 nucleotides matching TRBD1. In germline, CDR1 is GTSNPN, CDR2 SVGIG (reference sequence). Unmatched junction bases numbered 9, after V lost 3 bases and J lost 4 bases. This CDR3 has 15 residues. Combining the CDR3 with reference TRBV30 and TRBJ1-1 gives the whole variable domain SQTIHQWPATLVQPVGSPLSLECTVEGTSNPNLYWYRQAAGRGLQLLFYSVGIGQISSEVPQNLSASRPQDRQFILSSKKLLLSDSGFYLCAWRLTGGAGTEAFFGQGTRLTVV.

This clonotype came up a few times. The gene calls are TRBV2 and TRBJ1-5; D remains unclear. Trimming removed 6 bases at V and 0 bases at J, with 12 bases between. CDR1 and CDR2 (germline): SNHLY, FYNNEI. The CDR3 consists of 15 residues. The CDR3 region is CASRKGLNSNQPQHF. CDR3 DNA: TGTGCCAGCAGGAAGGGCCTTAATAGCAATCAGCCCCAGCATTTT.

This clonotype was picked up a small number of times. This chain's CDR3 is CASSFDRGNTEAFF. The CDR3 DNA reads TGTGCCAGCAGTTTCGACAGGGGGAACACTGAAGCTTTCTTT. The V gene is TRBV28, the J gene TRBJ1-1, with 8 bases matching TRBD1. CDR3 length equals 14 residues. Per germline, CDR1 MDHEN and CDR2 SYDVKM. V gave up 3 bases and J gave up 1 base; unmatched junction bases: 1.

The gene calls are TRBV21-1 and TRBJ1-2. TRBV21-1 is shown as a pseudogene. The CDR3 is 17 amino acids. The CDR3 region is CASNISKEGISHYGYTF. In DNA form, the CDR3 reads TGTGCCAGCAACATATCCAAGGAGGGGATCTCTCACTATGGCTACACCTTC.